The 8 T cell receptor beta chains presented below share a single source sample, sequenced in a study of identical twins (dated by TCRdb to 2015 to 2016). The library was produced with 5' RACE. Sequencing took place on an Illumina HiSeq 2000. TCRdb took the public reads, trimmed them with fastp at Q25, ran MiXCR for clone calling and kept in-frame beta chains. For every CDR3 protein sequence, its rows merge into one entry that carries the most common genes and DNA. The sample includes 200,000 to 250,000 distinct CDR3 sequences, with 5.5% to 7% observed a single time. The ten largest clonotypes hold around 3.4% of the sample. These data also featured in a second study, about yellow fever vaccine responses in identical twins.

The sequenced sample consisted of memory (CD45RO+) T cells sorted from blood. The cell subset or site tag for this specimen amounts to: CD45RO+ enriched T cells. The receptors were gathered from a woman between 18 and 29 years old in good health.

The gene calls are TRBV5-1 and TRBJ2-3; D is possibly TRBD1 (6 bases). This CDR3 has 13 amino acids. Trimming removed 4 bases at V and 3 bases at J, with 9 bases between. Germline V CDR1 and CDR2: SGHRS, YFSETQ. The CDR3 DNA is TGCGCCAGCAGCCCCGGACAGACAGATACGCAGTATTTT. Amino acid sequence: CASSPGQTDTQYF.

A word on this clonotype: Germline is not matched at one junction end, which may reflect a read error. The chain carries TRBV6-5 and TRBJ2-1; D gene unclear. CDR3 length: 15 residues. Germline V gives CDR1 MNHEY, CDR2 SVGAGI. Written as DNA, the CDR3 is TGTGCCAGCAGTGACTCTTTTAGTGGCTACAATGAGCAGTTCTTC. As protein: CASSDSFSGYNEQFF.

The V gene is TRBV10-1, the J gene TRBJ2-1; the D is unclear. Looked up from germline, CDR1 is WNHNN and CDR2 is SYGVQD (reference sequence). V was shortened by 6 bases and J by 4 bases, with 19 bases between the two germline ends. The CDR3 is 16 residues long. CDR3 amino acids: CASRQTWCWCYNEQFF. Written as DNA, the CDR3 is TGCGCCAGCAGGCAAACCTGGTGCTGGTGTTACAATGAGCAGTTCTTC.

This clonotype has only a few counts. The chain combines TRBV20-1 with TRBJ2-3, with 10 nucleotides matching TRBD2. The CDR3 extends over 14 amino acids. The J segment lost 1 base and the V segment lost 6 bases, leaving 4 bases of the junction unmatched. Germline CDR1 and CDR2: DFQATT and SNEGSKA (reference sequence). The CDR3 sequence: CSALSGGGTDTQYF. CDR3 coding DNA: TGCAGTGCCCTCAGCGGGGGGGGCACAGATACGCAGTATTTT.

The V and J genes are TRBV5-1 and TRBJ2-5; possibly TRBD1 for D (8 bases). Germline lookup yields CDR1 SGHRS and CDR2 YFSETQ. The CDR3 totals 14 residues. Trimming removed 5 bases at V and 2 bases at J, with 13 bases between. As DNA, the CDR3 is TGCGCCAGCAGACAGGGGGGGGTACAAGAGACCCAGTACTTC. Translated: CASRQGGVQETQYF.

This clonotype was observed a few times. The chain is built from TRBV14 and TRBJ2-1, with 13 bases matching TRBD2. J lost 8 bases, V lost 3 bases, and 10 bases had no gene match. CDR1 and CDR2 (germline): SGHDN, FVKESK. The CDR3 is 17 amino acids. CDR3 protein: CASSHRLAGGNLYEQFF. The CDR3 DNA sequence: TGTGCCAGCAGCCATCGACTAGCGGGAGGAAATCTGTATGAGCAGTTCTTC.

This clonotype was observed at least ten times. The chain has TRBV5-1 and TRBJ2-5; TRBD1 is a possible D gene (5 bases). The V and J ends lost 0 bases and 4 bases respectively, with 13 bases between them. Germline V gene data show CDR1 as SGHRS and CDR2 as YFSETQ. The CDR3 is made up of 15 amino acids. CDR3 amino acids: CASSLEQGWPETQYF. The CDR3 DNA reads as TGCGCCAGCAGCTTGGAGCAGGGTTGGCCAGAGACCCAGTACTTC.

This clonotype was found a few times. This sequence joins TRBV10-2 and TRBJ2-7; D ambiguous. CDR1 is WSHSY, CDR2 SAAADI, per germline. Trimming took 0 bases from V and 3 from J, leaving 6 bases between them. The CDR3 totals 13 residues. Written as DNA, the CDR3 is TGCGCCAGCAGTGAGTCGAGCCGCTACGAGCAGTACTTC. Protein sequence: CASSESSRYEQYF.